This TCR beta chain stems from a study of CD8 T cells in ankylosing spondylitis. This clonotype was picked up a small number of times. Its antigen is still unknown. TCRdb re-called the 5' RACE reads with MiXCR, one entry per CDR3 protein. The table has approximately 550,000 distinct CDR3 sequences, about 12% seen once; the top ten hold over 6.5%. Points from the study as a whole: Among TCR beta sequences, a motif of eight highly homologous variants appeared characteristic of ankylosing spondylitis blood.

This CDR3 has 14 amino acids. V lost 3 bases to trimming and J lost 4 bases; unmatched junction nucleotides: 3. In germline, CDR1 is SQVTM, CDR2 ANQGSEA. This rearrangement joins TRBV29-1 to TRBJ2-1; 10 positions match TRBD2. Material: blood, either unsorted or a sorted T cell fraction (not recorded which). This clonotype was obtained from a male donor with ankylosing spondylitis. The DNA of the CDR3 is TGCAGCGTTGACGCACTAGCGGGATACAATGAGCAGTTCTTC. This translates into CSVDALAGYNEQFF.